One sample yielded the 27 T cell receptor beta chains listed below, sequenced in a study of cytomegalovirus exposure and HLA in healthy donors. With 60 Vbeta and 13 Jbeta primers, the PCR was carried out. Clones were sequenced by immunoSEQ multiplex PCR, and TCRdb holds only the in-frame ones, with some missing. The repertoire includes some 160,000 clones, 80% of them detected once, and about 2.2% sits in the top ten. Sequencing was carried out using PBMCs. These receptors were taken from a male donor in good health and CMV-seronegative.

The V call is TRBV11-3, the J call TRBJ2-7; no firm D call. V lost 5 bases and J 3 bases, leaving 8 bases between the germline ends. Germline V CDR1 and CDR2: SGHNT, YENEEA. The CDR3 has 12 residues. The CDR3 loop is CASSPIYYEQYF. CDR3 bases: TGTGCCAGCAGCCCTATCTACTACGAGCAGTACTTC.

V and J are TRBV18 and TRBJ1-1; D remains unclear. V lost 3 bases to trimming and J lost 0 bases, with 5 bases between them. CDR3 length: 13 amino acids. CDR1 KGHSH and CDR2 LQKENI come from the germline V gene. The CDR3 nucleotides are TGTGCCAGCTCACCGGAGATGAACACTGAAGCTTTCTTT. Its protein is CASSPEMNTEAFF.

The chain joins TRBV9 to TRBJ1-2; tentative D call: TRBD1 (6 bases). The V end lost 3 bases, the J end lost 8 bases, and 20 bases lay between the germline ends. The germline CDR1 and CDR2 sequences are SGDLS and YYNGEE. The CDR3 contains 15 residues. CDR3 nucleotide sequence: TGTGCCAGCAGCGCGAGGGAGGGGGGGCATTGGGGCTACACCTTC. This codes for CASSAREGGHWGYTF.

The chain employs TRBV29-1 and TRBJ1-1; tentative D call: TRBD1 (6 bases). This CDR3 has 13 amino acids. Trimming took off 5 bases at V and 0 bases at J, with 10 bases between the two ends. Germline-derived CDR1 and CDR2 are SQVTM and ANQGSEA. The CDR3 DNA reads TGCAGCGTTAGGGGGACCCTGAACACTGAAGCTTTCTTT. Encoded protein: CSVRGTLNTEAFF.

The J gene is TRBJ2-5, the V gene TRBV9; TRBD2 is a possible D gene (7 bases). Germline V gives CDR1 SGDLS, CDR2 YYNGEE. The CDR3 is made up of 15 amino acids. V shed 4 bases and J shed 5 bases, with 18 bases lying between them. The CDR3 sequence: CASSPNRGAGETQYF. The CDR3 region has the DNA TGTGCCAGCAGCCCAAACCGGGGGGCAGGTGAGACCCAGTACTTC.

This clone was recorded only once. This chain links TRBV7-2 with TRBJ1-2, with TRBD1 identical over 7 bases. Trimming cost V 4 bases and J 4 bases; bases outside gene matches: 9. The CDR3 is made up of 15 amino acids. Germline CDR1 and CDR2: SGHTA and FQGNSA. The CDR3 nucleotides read TGTGCCAGCAGCTCACAGGGACAGCCCTTCTATGGCTACACCTTC. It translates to CASSSQGQPFYGYTF.

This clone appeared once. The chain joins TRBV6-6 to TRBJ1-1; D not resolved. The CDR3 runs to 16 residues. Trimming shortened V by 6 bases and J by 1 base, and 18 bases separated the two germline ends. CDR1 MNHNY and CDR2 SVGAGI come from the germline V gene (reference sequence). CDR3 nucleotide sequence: TGTGCCAGCAGCGCGAGAAACCCGAACAGGAACACTGAAGCTTTCTTT. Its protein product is CASSARNPNRNTEAFF.

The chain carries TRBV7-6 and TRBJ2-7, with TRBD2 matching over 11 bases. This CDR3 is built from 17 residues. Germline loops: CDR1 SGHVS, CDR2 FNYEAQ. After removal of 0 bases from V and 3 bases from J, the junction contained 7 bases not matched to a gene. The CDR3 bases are TGTGCCAGCAGCTTAGCCATGGGACTAGCGGATATCTACGAGCAGTACTTC. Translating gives CASSLAMGLADIYEQYF.

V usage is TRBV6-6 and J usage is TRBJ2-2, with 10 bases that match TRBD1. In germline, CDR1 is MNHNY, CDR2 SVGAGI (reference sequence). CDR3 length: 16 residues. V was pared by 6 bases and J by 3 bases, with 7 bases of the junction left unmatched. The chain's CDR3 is CASSDRDRGDTGELFF. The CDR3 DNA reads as TGTGCCAGCAGCGACCGGGACAGGGGAGACACCGGGGAGCTGTTTTTT.

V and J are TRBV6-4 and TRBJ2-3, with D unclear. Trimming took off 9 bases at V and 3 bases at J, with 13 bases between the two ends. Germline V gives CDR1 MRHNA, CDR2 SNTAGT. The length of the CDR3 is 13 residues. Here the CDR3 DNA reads TGTGCCAGTTCGGTCGGTGCGACAGATACGCAGTATTTT. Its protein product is CASSVGATDTQYF.

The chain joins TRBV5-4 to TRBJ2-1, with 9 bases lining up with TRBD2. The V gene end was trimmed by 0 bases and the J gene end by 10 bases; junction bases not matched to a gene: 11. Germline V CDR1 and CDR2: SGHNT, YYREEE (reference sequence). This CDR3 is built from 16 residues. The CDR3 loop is CASSLDAGGPGREQFF. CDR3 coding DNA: TGTGCCAGCAGCTTGGATGCGGGGGGGCCGGGTCGCGAGCAGTTCTTC.

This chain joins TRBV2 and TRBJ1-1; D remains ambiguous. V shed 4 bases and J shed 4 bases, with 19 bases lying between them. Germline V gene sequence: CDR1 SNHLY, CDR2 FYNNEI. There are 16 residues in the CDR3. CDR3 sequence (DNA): TGTGCCAGCAGTGTTTCCCCCACGGGGTTGGGCACTGAAGCTTTCTTT. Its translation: CASSVSPTGLGTEAFF.

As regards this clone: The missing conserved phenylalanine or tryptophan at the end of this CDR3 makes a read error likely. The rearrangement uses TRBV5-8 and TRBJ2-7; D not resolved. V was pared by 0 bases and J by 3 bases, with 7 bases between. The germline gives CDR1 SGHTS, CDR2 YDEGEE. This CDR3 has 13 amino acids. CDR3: CASSLGLDYEQYL. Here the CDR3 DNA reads TGTGCCAGCAGCTTGGGCTTAGACTACGAGCAGTACCTC.

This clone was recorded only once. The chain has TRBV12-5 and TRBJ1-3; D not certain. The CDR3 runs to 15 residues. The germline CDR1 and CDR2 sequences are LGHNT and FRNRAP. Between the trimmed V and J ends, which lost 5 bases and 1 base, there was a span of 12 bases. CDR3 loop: CASGLPEGSGNTIYF. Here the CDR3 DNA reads TGTGCTAGTGGTCTCCCGGAGGGTTCTGGAAACACCATATATTTT.

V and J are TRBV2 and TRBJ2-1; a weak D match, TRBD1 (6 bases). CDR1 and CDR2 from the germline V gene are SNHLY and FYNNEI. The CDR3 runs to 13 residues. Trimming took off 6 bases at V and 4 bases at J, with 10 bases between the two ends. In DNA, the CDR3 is TGTGCCAGCAGGTTAGGGGGATACAATGAGCAGTTCTTC. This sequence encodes CASRLGGYNEQFF.

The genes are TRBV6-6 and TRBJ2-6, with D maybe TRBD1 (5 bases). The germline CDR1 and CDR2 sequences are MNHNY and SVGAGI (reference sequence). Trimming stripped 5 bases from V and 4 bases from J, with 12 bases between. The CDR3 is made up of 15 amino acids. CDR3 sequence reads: CASSGQGAGANVLTF. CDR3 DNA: TGTGCCAGCAGTGGTCAGGGCGCAGGGGCCAACGTCCTGACTTTC.

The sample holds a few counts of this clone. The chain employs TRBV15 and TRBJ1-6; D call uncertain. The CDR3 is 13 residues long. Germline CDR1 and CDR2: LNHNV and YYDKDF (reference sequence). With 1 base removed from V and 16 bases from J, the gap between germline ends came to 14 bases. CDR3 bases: TGTGCCACCAGCAGAGTTGATAAGGAGGCTCTCCACTTT. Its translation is CATSRVDKEALHF.

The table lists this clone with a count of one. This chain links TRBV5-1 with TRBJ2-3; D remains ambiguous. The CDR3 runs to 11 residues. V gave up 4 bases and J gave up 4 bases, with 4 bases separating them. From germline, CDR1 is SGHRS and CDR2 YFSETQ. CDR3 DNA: TGCGCCAGCAGCCTCGCAGATACGCAGTATTTT. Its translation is CASSLADTQYF. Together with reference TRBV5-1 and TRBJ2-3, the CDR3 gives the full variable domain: KAGVTQTPRYLIKTRGQQVTLSCSPISGHRSVSWYQQTPGQGLQFLFEYFSETQRNKGNFPGRFSGRQFSNSRSEMNVSTLELGDSALYLCASSLADTQYFGPGTRLTVL.

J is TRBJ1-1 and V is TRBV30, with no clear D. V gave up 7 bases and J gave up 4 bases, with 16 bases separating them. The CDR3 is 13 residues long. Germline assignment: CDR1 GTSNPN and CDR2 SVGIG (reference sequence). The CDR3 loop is CASPLRGGTEAFF. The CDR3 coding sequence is TGTGCCTCACCCCTTCGAGGTGGCACTGAAGCTTTCTTT.

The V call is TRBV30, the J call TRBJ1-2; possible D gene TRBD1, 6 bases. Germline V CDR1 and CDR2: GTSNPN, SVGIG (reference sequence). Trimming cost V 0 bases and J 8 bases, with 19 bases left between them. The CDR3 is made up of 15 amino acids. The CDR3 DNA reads TGTGCCTGGAGTGTCTCCCTCCCAGGGGAGCAAGGCTACACCTTC. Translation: CAWSVSLPGEQGYTF.

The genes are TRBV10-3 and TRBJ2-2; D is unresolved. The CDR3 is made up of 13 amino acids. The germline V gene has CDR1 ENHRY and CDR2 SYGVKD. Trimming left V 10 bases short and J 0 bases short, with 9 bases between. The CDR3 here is CATWATNTGELFF. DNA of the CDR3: TGTGCCACGTGGGCCACGAACACCGGGGAGCTGTTTTTT.

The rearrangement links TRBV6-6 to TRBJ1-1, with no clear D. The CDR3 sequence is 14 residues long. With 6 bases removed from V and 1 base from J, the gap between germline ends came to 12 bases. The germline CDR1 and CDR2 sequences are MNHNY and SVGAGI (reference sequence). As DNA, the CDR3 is TGTGCCAGCAGCCCCGGACGGGAGAACACTGAAGCTTTCTTT. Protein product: CASSPGRENTEAFF.

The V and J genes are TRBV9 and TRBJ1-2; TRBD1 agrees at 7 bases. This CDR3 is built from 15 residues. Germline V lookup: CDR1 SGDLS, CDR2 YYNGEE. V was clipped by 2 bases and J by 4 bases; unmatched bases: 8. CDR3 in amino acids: CASSVGTASGYGYTF. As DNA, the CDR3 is TGTGCCAGCAGCGTCGGGACAGCATCGGGCTATGGCTACACCTTC.

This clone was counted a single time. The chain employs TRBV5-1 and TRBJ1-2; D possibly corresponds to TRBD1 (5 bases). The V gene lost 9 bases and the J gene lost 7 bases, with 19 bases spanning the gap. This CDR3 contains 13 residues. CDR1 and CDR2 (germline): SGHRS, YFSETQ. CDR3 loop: CATSPGQGGGYTF. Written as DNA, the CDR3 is TGCGCCACCTCACCCGGGCAGGGAGGTGGCTACACCTTC.

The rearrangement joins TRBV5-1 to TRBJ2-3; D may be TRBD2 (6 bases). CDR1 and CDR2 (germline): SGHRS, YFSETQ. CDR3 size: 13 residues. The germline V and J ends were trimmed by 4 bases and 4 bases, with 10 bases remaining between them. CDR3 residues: CASSRDSADTQYF. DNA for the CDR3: TGCGCCAGCAGCCGGGACTCAGCAGATACGCAGTATTTT.

In DNA form, the CDR3 reads TGTGCCAGCAGTTTAGACAGGAGCTCCTACGAGCAGTACTTC. Residues: CASSLDRSSYEQYF. The chain is built from TRBV27 and TRBJ2-7, with D maybe TRBD1 (6 bases). The CDR3 spans 14 residues. Germline V gives CDR1 MNHEY, CDR2 SMNVEV (reference sequence). With 2 bases removed from V and 0 bases from J, the gap between germline ends came to 8 bases.

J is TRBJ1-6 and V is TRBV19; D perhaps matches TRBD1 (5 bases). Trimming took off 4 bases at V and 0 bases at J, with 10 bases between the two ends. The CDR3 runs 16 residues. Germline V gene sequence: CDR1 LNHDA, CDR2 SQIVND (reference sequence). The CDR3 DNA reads TGTGCCAGTAGTACCCGACAGAGCTCCTATAATTCACCCCTCCACTTT. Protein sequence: CASSTRQSSYNSPLHF.